The TCR beta chain under discussion was sequenced for a study of technical replicates of blood from a handful of donors. Method: immunoSEQ multiplex PCR; TCRdb's copy keeps in-frame clones and lacks some. The sample consists of approximately 85,000 clones, around 94% of them appearing once. Looked up from germline, CDR1 is SGHNT and CDR2 is YYREEE (reference sequence). This CDR3 region has 16 residues. Trimming pared 1 base from V and 4 bases from J, leaving 17 bases between. The source material was T cells isolated from PBMCs. The chain employs TRBV5-4 and TRBJ1-1; the D gene is possibly TRBD1 (5 bases). This receptor was identified in a human donor in good health. The CDR3 sequence is CASSLPGQGFFTEAFF. The CDR3 nucleotides are TGTGCCAGCAGCTTGCCAGGGCAGGGATTTTTCACTGAAGCTTTCTTT.